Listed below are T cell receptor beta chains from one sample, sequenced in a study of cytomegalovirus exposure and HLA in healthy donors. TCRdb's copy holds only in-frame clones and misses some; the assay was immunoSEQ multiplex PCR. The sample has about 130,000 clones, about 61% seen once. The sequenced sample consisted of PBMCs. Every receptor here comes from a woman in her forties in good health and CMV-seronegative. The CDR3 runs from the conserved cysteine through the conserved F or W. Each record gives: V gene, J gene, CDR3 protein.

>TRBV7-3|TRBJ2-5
CASSLGQGRVETQYF
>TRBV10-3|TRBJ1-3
CAISDTGKGGNTIYF
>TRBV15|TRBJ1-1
CATSKGPAGSGTEAFF
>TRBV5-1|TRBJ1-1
CASSLAGRDRGDTEAFF
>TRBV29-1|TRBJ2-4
CSVVTGKNIQYF
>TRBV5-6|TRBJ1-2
CASSLWDRVLYGYTF
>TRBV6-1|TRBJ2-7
CASSELAEQYF
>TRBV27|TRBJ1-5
CATSAGQANQPQHF
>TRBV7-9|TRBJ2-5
CASSLGVAQETQYF
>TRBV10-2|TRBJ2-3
CASRAPERGGMDTQYF
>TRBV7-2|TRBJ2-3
CASSPLAGGPPDTQYF
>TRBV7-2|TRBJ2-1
CASSFVSGGAMNEQFF
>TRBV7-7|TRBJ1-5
CASSSGEGQPQHF
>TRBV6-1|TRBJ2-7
CASSSPRQGSYEQYF
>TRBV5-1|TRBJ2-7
CASSSLAGGSYEQYF
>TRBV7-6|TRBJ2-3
CASSASETSTDTQYF
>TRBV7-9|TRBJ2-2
CASSTSPTGKNTGELFF
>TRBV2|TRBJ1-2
CASNQGQGLFYGYTF
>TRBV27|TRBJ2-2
CASQTTGGSAGELFF
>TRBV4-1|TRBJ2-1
CASSQDYSSYNEQFF
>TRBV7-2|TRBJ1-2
CASSQPGSYGYTF
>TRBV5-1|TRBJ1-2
CASSFYRGRGYGYTF
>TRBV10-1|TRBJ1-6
CASSDPGQPNSPLHF
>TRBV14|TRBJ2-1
CASSQVSGIQFF
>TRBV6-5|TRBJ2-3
CATRGAPYTDAQYF
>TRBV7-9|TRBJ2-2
CASSPADRDRASGELFF
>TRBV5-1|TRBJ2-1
CASSSTSGGDNYNEQFF
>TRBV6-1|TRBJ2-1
CASSFRGNPYNEQFF
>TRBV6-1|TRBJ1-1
CASRGTGMNTEAFF
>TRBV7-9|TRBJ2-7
CASSSGTMALLEQYF
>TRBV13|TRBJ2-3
CASSLGGAGTDTQYF
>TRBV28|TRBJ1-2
CASSLRGNYGYTF
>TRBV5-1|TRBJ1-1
CASSGGQVVGNTEAFF
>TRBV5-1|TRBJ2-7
CASTEGGTGSYEQYF
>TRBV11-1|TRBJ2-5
CASSTQGRETQYF
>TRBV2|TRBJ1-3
CASSLGKAGNTIYF
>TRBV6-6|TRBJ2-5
CASTKGGGRETQYF
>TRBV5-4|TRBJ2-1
CASSWHGDEQFF
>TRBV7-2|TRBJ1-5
CASGGWVNQPQHF
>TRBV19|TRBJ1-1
CASSPTEGTGTEAFF
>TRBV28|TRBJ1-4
CASSTRGGLTTNEKLFF
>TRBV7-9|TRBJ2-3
CASSLISIGQYF
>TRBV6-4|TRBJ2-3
CASSYSSADTQYF
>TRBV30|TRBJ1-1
CAWDTGMTEAFF
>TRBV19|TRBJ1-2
CASKDRGLSDYGYTF
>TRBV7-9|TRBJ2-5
CASSFYGAETQYF
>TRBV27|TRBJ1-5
CASSSDRKRPQHF
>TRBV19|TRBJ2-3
CASRNPGGTDTQYF
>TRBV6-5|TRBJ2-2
CASSYPPTGATGELFF
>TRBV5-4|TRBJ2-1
CASSLGNAGGNEQFF
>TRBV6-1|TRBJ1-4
CASRDRGLREKLFF
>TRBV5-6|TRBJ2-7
CASSWTPSGGYEQYF
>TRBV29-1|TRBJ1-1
CSAPPGQGREAFF
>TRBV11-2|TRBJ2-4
CASSLGPPDRGNIQYF
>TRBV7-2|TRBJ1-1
CASSLVRGAFF